These 24 T cell receptor beta chains were sequenced from one sample in a study of shared clonotypes between healthy human individuals. Some clones are missing from TCRdb's copy, which holds only in-frame ones; the method was immunoSEQ multiplex PCR. The sample includes approximately 2,000,000 clones, around 93% of them seen just once. The sequenced sample consisted of naive CD4+ T cells from PBMCs. The subset here: CD45RA+ positively selected. These receptor sequences come from a man younger than 35 in good health. Some clones in this sample may be carry-over from other donors' samples.

This clone was counted once. The chain employs TRBV6-6 and TRBJ1-2, with a weak D call TRBD1 (5 bases). CDR1 and CDR2 (germline): MNHNY, SVGAGI (reference sequence). The CDR3 consists of 13 residues. Between the trimmed V and J ends, which lost 2 bases and 7 bases, there was a span of 11 bases. The CDR3 DNA reads as TGTGCCAGCAGTTACGCAGGGATTGGTGGCTACACCTTC. It specifies CASSYAGIGGYTF.

The chain recombines TRBV5-4 with TRBJ1-2, with 8 bases aligning to TRBD1. This CDR3 contains 15 residues. From germline, CDR1 is SGHNT and CDR2 YYREEE (reference sequence). The V gene end was trimmed by 0 bases and the J gene end by 2 bases; junction bases not matched to a gene: 3. Here the CDR3 DNA reads TGTGCCAGCAGCTTGGCCGACAGGGGAAACTATGGCTACACCTTC. Its translation is CASSLADRGNYGYTF. Drawing the rest from reference TRBV5-4 and TRBJ1-2, the complete variable domain is ETGVTQSPTHLIKTRGQQVTLRCSSQSGHNTVSWYQQALGQGPQFIFQYYREEENGRGNFPPRFSGLQFPNYSSELNVNALELDDSALYLCASSLADRGNYGYTFGSGTRLTVV.

The chain couples TRBV30 to TRBJ2-1; 11 nucleotides align to TRBD2. The CDR3 totals 21 residues. CDR1 and CDR2 (germline): GTSNPN, SVGIG (reference sequence). V trimming: 0 bases; J trimming: 0 bases; junction bases outside the gene matches: 16. The CDR3 reads CAWSVTLSGTSGRSSYNEQFF. The CDR3 DNA reads TGTGCCTGGAGTGTTACTTTATCCGGGACTAGCGGAAGGAGCTCCTACAATGAGCAGTTCTTC.

The table lists this clone with a few counts. The CDR3 region has the DNA TGTGCCAGCACACGGGTCCTAGCGGGAAGTGGTGAGCAGTTCTTC. Protein sequence: CASTRVLAGSGEQFF. V is TRBV28 and J is TRBJ2-1; 9 bases line up with TRBD2. This CDR3 has 15 residues. Germline CDR1 MDHEN, CDR2 SYDVKM. V was pared by 7 bases and J by 9 bases, with 13 bases of the junction left unmatched.

The chain uses TRBV28 and TRBJ1-5; D possibly corresponds to TRBD1 (5 bases). Germline V gene sequence: CDR1 MDHEN, CDR2 SYDVKM. The CDR3 is made up of 15 amino acids. V lost 5 bases and J lost 3, with 14 bases in between. The CDR3 here is CASSRAQGINQPQHF. CDR3 nucleotides: TGTGCCAGCAGTCGAGCTCAGGGTATCAATCAGCCCCAGCATTTT. The full variable domain, rest sourced from reference TRBV28 and TRBJ1-5, is DVKVTQSSRYLVKRTGEKVFLECVQDMDHENMFWYRQDPGLGLRLIYFSYDVKMKEKGDIPEGYSVSREKKERFSLILESASTNQTSMYLCASSRAQGINQPQHFGDGTRLSIL.

The CDR3 DNA is TGTGCCAGTAGTGAGCTAGCGGGAGGGCAAACCTACGAGCAGTACTTC. Amino acid sequence: CASSELAGGQTYEQYF. The genes are TRBV19 and TRBJ2-7, with 12 bases lining up with TRBD2. This CDR3 is built from 16 residues. The J segment lost 2 bases and the V segment lost 5 bases, leaving 7 bases of the junction unmatched. Germline-derived CDR1 and CDR2 are LNHDA and SQIVND (reference sequence).

The chain has TRBV2 and TRBJ2-1; TRBD1 is a possible D gene (5 bases). The length of the CDR3 is 14 residues. Trimming removed 5 bases from V and 1 base from J, with 9 bases in between. Germline V CDR1 and CDR2: SNHLY, FYNNEI. For the CDR3, the DNA is TGTGCCAGCAGTAACACAGGTTCCTACAATGAGCAGTTCTTC. Translation: CASSNTGSYNEQFF.

The chain couples TRBV5-1 to TRBJ2-5; D remains ambiguous. Germline V gene data show CDR1 as SGHRS and CDR2 as YFSETQ. The CDR3 contains 13 residues. Between the trimmed V and J ends, which lost 2 bases and 2 bases, there was a span of 7 bases. The CDR3 DNA follows: TGCGCCAGCAGCTTTCAAAATCAAGAGACCCAGTACTTC. Amino acid sequence: CASSFQNQETQYF.

This clone has a single count. The genes are TRBV5-1 and TRBJ2-5; 9 nucleotides line up with TRBD2. V shed 2 bases and J 4 bases; nucleotides not matched to a gene: 3. The CDR3 has 14 amino acids. Germline V gene sequence: CDR1 SGHRS, CDR2 YFSETQ. The CDR3 nucleotides read TGCGCCAGCAGCTTTAGCGGGAGATCAGAGACCCAGTACTTC. It specifies CASSFSGRSETQYF.

J is TRBJ2-7 and V is TRBV6-6; tentatively, D is TRBD1 (7 bases). This CDR3 spans 13 amino acids. Germline CDR1 MNHNY, CDR2 SVGAGI (reference sequence). V lost 2 bases and J 5 bases, leaving 10 bases between the germline ends. CDR3 bases: TGTGCCAGCAGTTACCGGGGGACAGACGAGCAGTACTTC. Its protein is CASSYRGTDEQYF.

The chain is built from TRBV28 and TRBJ2-3, with D possibly matching TRBD1 (6 bases). Germline loops: CDR1 MDHEN, CDR2 SYDVKM. V was clipped by 4 bases and J by 4 bases, with 9 bases between them. The CDR3 runs 13 residues. CDR3 region: CASSSGQSDTQYF. The CDR3 DNA follows: TGTGCCAGCAGTTCTGGACAGTCAGATACGCAGTATTTT.

The V call is TRBV9, the J call TRBJ1-3, with D possibly matching TRBD1 (6 bases). This CDR3 has 16 amino acids. Germline V gene data show CDR1 as SGDLS and CDR2 as YYNGEE. Between the trimmed V and J ends, which lost 6 bases and 0 bases, there was a span of 16 bases. The CDR3 coding sequence is TGTGCCAGCAACCGAGAACAGGGTAACTCTGGAAACACCATATATTTT. Translating it yields CASNREQGNSGNTIYF. The full variable domain, in which reference TRBV9 and TRBJ1-3 provide the parts outside the CDR3, is DSGVTQTPKHLITATGQRVTLRCSPRSGDLSVYWYQQSLDQGLQFLIQYYNGEERAKGNILERFSAQQFPDLHSELNLSSLELGDSALYFCASNREQGNSGNTIYFGEGSWLTVV.

This chain connects TRBV28 to TRBJ2-7; 11 bases agree with TRBD2. From germline, CDR1 is MDHEN and CDR2 SYDVKM. The length of the CDR3 is 14 residues. With V trimmed by 6 bases and J by 6 bases, 7 bases remained unmatched. Here the CDR3 DNA reads TGTGCCAGCAGCCTCACCCTAGCGGGGGGCGAGCAGTACTTC. Protein: CASSLTLAGGEQYF.

The chain carries TRBV25-1 and TRBJ2-2, with D tentatively TRBD1 or TRBD2 (5 bases each). Germline CDR1 is MGHDK and CDR2 is SYGVNS. This CDR3 contains 14 residues. Trimming left V 4 bases short and J 5 bases short, with 11 bases between. CDR3 region: CASSVSEGTGELFF. The DNA for the CDR3 is TGTGCCAGCAGTGTCAGCGAGGGGACCGGGGAGCTGTTTTTT.

The genes are TRBV7-2 and TRBJ2-1, with 11 bases fitting TRBD2. From germline, CDR1 is SGHTA and CDR2 FQGNSA. The junction had 7 bases not matched to a gene; V was cut back by 4 bases and J by 5 bases. This CDR3 has 16 residues. CDR3 sequence: CASSSSRGLADNEQFF. Here the CDR3 DNA reads TGTGCCAGCAGCTCCAGTAGGGGACTAGCGGACAATGAGCAGTTCTTC. Using reference TRBV7-2 and TRBJ2-1 for the parts outside the CDR3, the full variable domain is GAGVSQSPSNKVTEKGKDVELRCDPISGHTALYWYRQSLGQGLEFLIYFQGNSAPDKSGLPSDRFSAERTGGSVSTLTIQRTQQEDSAVYLCASSSSRGLADNEQFFGPGTRLTVL.

The chain recombines TRBV5-4 with TRBJ2-1, with a tentative D call TRBD2 (7 bases). This CDR3 spans 16 amino acids. The germline gives CDR1 SGHNT, CDR2 YYREEE (reference sequence). The V end lost 4 bases, the J end lost 2 bases, and 16 bases lay between the germline ends. In DNA form, the CDR3 reads TGTGCCAGCAGCCCCCAGTCGGGGGGCGCCTACAATGAGCAGTTCTTC. Its protein product is CASSPQSGGAYNEQFF.

The rearrangement links TRBV14 to TRBJ2-2, with 10 bases matching TRBD1. Germline values: CDR1 SGHDN, CDR2 FVKESK. The CDR3 covers 16 residues. V shed 4 bases and J 7 bases; nucleotides not matched to a gene: 9. The CDR3 loop reads CASSRDRGRDIGELFF. DNA for the CDR3: TGTGCCAGCAGCCGAGACAGGGGGCGGGACATCGGGGAGCTGTTTTTT.

The chain has TRBV20-1 and TRBJ1-2; D unclear. Germline CDR1 is DFQATT and CDR2 is SNEGSKA (reference sequence). The CDR3 is 10 residues long. Trimming shortened V by 2 bases and J by 4 bases, and 2 bases separated the two germline ends. The CDR3 loop reads CSARPYGYTF. The CDR3 nucleotides are TGCAGTGCTAGACCCTATGGCTACACCTTC.

Details on this clone: Different DNA sequences within this sample yield the same CDR3. The chain carries TRBV19 and TRBJ2-3; TRBD2 agrees at 14 bases. This CDR3 is 15 amino acids long. Germline V gene sequence: CDR1 LNHDA, CDR2 SQIVND (reference sequence). J gave up 5 bases and V 5 bases, and 3 bases lay outside the gene matches. The DNA for the CDR3 is TGTGCCAGTAGTCCCGGACTAGCGGGAGGAGATACGCAGTATTTT. This gives the protein CASSPGLAGGDTQYF.

The chain joins TRBV28 to TRBJ1-2; a weak D match, TRBD1 (5 bases). V was clipped by 8 bases and J by 7 bases, with 20 bases between them. Germline CDR1 MDHEN, CDR2 SYDVKM. This CDR3 comprises 14 residues. CDR3 sequence (DNA): TGTGCCAGCCGCCTCTCGGGGGTACAAGGTGGCTACACCTTC. It encodes CASRLSGVQGGYTF.

The chain recombines TRBV19 with TRBJ2-3, with D possibly matching TRBD2 (5 bases). Germline lookup yields CDR1 LNHDA and CDR2 SQIVND (reference sequence). Trimming cost V 3 bases and J 2 bases, with 9 bases left between them. This CDR3 spans 14 amino acids. The CDR3 here is CASSILGNTDTQYF. CDR3 DNA sequence: TGTGCCAGTAGTATCCTCGGGAACACAGATACGCAGTATTTT.

This chain joins TRBV5-1 and TRBJ2-3, with TRBD2 matching over 8 bases. The CDR3 is 15 amino acids. The V gene end was trimmed by 5 bases and the J gene end by 2 bases; junction bases not matched to a gene: 7. Looked up from germline, CDR1 is SGHRS and CDR2 is YFSETQ. The CDR3 DNA sequence: TGCGCCAGCAGTTTTAGCGGGGCTGACACAGATACGCAGTATTTT. This gives the protein CASSFSGADTDTQYF.

Concerning this clone: The same CDR3 arises from other DNA sequences in this sample as well. The rearrangement links TRBV28 to TRBJ2-1; 7 nucleotides align to TRBD2. The V gene's germline CDR1 is MDHEN and CDR2 SYDVKM. With 6 bases clipped from V and 7 bases from J, the junction kept 6 bases outside the gene matches. The CDR3 sequence is 13 residues long. The CDR3 sequence: CASSRGGRNEQFF. CDR3 coding DNA: TGTGCCAGCAGCCGGGGAGGGCGGAATGAGCAGTTCTTC.

The rearrangement joins TRBV7-3 to TRBJ2-2, with 8 nucleotides matching TRBD1. This CDR3 is built from 15 residues. The ends lost 1 base at V and 7 bases at J; junction bases unmatched: 5. Germline CDR1 SGHTA, CDR2 FQGTGA. DNA for the CDR3: TGTGCCAGCAGCTTAATTGCAGGGGGCATCGGGGAGCTGTTTTTT. Translated: CASSLIAGGIGELFF.